These 14 T cell receptor beta chains came from one sample sequenced in a study of shared T cell receptors in the human thymus. TCRdb's copy holds only in-frame clones and misses some; the assay was immunoSEQ multiplex PCR. This repertoire shows hundreds of thousands of clones, roughly 74% found once; its top ten account for around 0.012%. The sample was also reused in another study, on human thymus T cells.

Sequencing was done on a sample of thymocytes. The receptor source for this set is a boy under two years old with a congenital heart defect.

This clone was detected only once. The genes are TRBV14 and TRBJ2-1, with 9 bases matching TRBD2. Germline-derived CDR1 and CDR2 are SGHDN and FVKESK. This CDR3 has 19 residues. Unmatched junction bases numbered 10, after V lost 1 base and J lost 0 bases. CDR3 in DNA: TGTGCCAGCAGCCAAGCGGGGCGGAGCGGGGGGAGCTCCTACAATGAGCAGTTCTTC. Its translation is CASSQAGRSGGSSYNEQFF.

This chain uses TRBV6-5 with TRBJ2-7; 10 bases fit TRBD1. The V gene's germline CDR1 is MNHEY and CDR2 SVGAGI. The CDR3 is 15 residues long. J was trimmed by 7 bases and V by 6 bases; bases with no gene match: 12. CDR3 in DNA: TGTGCCAGCAGCCAATTAGGGGACAGGGGAGGGGAGCAGTACTTC. It is translated as CASSQLGDRGGEQYF.

This clone was picked up one time. The gene calls are TRBV12-5 and TRBJ1-2, with D uncertain. Germline lookup yields CDR1 LGHNT and CDR2 FRNRAP. Trimming stripped 2 bases from V and 8 bases from J, with 6 bases between. The CDR3 covers 11 residues. CDR3 residues: CASGLNGGYTF. For the CDR3, the DNA is TGTGCTAGTGGTTTGAACGGGGGCTACACCTTC.

The chain combines TRBV29-1 with TRBJ1-2; 8 nucleotides align to TRBD1. V lost 0 bases and J lost 4; bases outside the gene matches: 4. The CDR3 runs 14 residues. Germline loops: CDR1 SQVTM, CDR2 ANQGSEA. The CDR3 sequence is CSVEDRGHTYGYTF. The CDR3 DNA is TGCAGCGTTGAAGACAGGGGGCATACCTATGGCTACACCTTC.

The chain links TRBV25-1 to TRBJ2-3; weak D call: TRBD2 (5 bases). The CDR3 spans 15 residues. V lost 0 bases to trimming and J lost 2 bases, with 9 bases between them. Germline CDR1 reads MGHDK; CDR2 reads SYGVNS. The CDR3 reads CASSEYRGFTDTQYF. In DNA form, the CDR3 reads TGTGCCAGCAGTGAATATCGGGGATTCACAGATACGCAGTATTTT.

The rearrangement uses TRBV6-4 and TRBJ2-3, with 10 bases matching TRBD2. Germline assignment: CDR1 MRHNA and CDR2 SNTAGT. The trim removed 8 bases at V and 2 bases at J, leaving 1 base unmatched. This CDR3 spans 13 amino acids. CDR3 in DNA: TGTGCCAGCGGGACTAGCGCCACAGATACGCAGTATTTT. Translation: CASGTSATDTQYF.

V gene TRBV30 combines with J gene TRBJ2-2, with 10 bases identical to TRBD2. The V gene's germline CDR1 is GTSNPN and CDR2 SVGIG (reference sequence). The CDR3 loop spans 16 amino acids. Trimming removed 3 bases from V and 4 bases from J; junction bases left unmatched: 8. CDR3 sequence: CAWSYSGRAATGELFF. CDR3 in DNA: TGTGCCTGGAGCTACAGCGGGAGGGCCGCCACCGGGGAGCTGTTTTTT.

This chain connects TRBV10-3 to TRBJ2-7; TRBD2 matches at 9 bases. The length of the CDR3 is 14 residues. Trimming took 6 bases from V and 6 from J; bases not matched to a gene: 9. Germline V gene lookup returns CDR1 ENHRY and CDR2 SYGVKD. CDR3 bases: TGTGCCATCAGGACTAGCGGCCTAGCTGGCGAGCAGTACTTC. Amino acid sequence: CAIRTSGLAGEQYF.

The V and J genes are TRBV28 and TRBJ2-1; maybe TRBD2 (6 bases). Germline CDR1 and CDR2: MDHEN and SYDVKM. The CDR3 covers 12 residues. Deletions cut 6 bases from V and 7 bases from J, with 10 bases between. The DNA for the CDR3 is TGTGCCAGCAGCGCCAGCGGGAATGAGCAGTTCTTC. Protein: CASSASGNEQFF. The variable domain in full, with the rest retrieved from reference TRBV28 and TRBJ2-1, is DVKVTQSSRYLVKRTGEKVFLECVQDMDHENMFWYRQDPGLGLRLIYFSYDVKMKEKGDIPEGYSVSREKKERFSLILESASTNQTSMYLCASSASGNEQFFGPGTRLTVL.

The chain carries TRBV28 and TRBJ2-7; D is perhaps TRBD2 (6 bases). Germline V gene sequence: CDR1 MDHEN, CDR2 SYDVKM. The V and J ends lost 1 base and 3 bases respectively, with 13 bases between them. The CDR3 has 15 residues. As DNA, the CDR3 is TGTGCCAGCAGTTTATCGGGGACTGCTTACTACGAGCAGTACTTC. Translation gives CASSLSGTAYYEQYF.

Concerning this clone: The sample has other DNA sequences that encode this CDR3 too. The V call is TRBV6-5, the J call TRBJ1-2; 12 bases agree with TRBD1. Germline CDR1 is MNHEY and CDR2 is SVGAGI. The CDR3 loop spans 13 amino acids. The junction had 0 bases not matched to a gene; V was cut back by 2 bases and J by 8 bases. CDR3 loop: CASSYGTGGGYTF. The DNA of the CDR3 is TGTGCCAGCAGTTACGGGACAGGGGGCGGCTACACCTTC.

J is TRBJ2-7 and V is TRBV5-1; TRBD2 matches at 7 bases. The CDR3 spans 14 residues. Germline CDR1 SGHRS, CDR2 YFSETQ. V shed 5 bases and J 4 bases; nucleotides not matched to a gene: 9. The CDR3 DNA reads TGCGCCAGCAGTAGGGGAGGGATTGCGTACGAGCAGTACTTC. This codes for CASSRGGIAYEQYF.

The sample holds one count of this clone. This chain connects TRBV11-3 to TRBJ2-1, with TRBD2 matching over 14 bases. CDR1 is SGHNT, CDR2 YENEEA, per germline. The length of the CDR3 is 20 residues. V gave up 3 bases and J gave up 10 bases; unmatched junction bases: 20. The CDR3 DNA sequence: TGTGCCAGCAGCTTCCCGGGGACTAGCGGGAGCCCGATTGGGGTGGGGGAGCAGTTCTTC. It codes for CASSFPGTSGSPIGVGEQFF.

The J gene is TRBJ2-1, the V gene TRBV28; 8 nucleotides line up with TRBD1. In germline, CDR1 is MDHEN, CDR2 SYDVKM. The ends lost 6 bases at V and 5 bases at J; junction bases unmatched: 12. CDR3 size: 16 residues. The CDR3 here is CASSNFRDRFHNEQFF. The CDR3 region has the DNA TGTGCCAGCAGCAATTTCCGGGACAGGTTTCACAATGAGCAGTTCTTC.